The 32 T cell receptor beta chains given below trace back to one sample, sequenced in a study of T cells after posttransplantation cyclophosphamide. The repertoire was sequenced with immunoSEQ multiplex PCR; TCRdb's copy has only in-frame clones and lacks some. The sample has approximately 45,000 clones, around 91% seen once; the top ten hold around 3%. The material sequenced was PBMCs. The receptors here all came from a woman in her forties or fifties in good health and a related stem cell transplant donor.

The V gene is TRBV7-6, the J gene TRBJ1-3; 7 nucleotides align to TRBD1. Per the germline V gene, CDR1 is SGHVS and CDR2 is FNYEAQ. The CDR3 runs 16 residues. Germline trimming cut 5 bases from V and 0 bases from J; bases unmatched to any gene: 7. CDR3 residues: CASSPGGQSSGNTIYF. The CDR3 DNA sequence: TGTGCCAGCAGCCCAGGGGGACAGAGCTCTGGAAACACCATATATTTT.

V gene TRBV5-1 combines with J gene TRBJ2-3, with D perhaps TRBD2 (6 bases). Trimming shortened V by 4 bases and J by 2 bases, and 11 bases separated the two germline ends. The CDR3 length is 14 residues. Germline assignment: CDR1 SGHRS and CDR2 YFSETQ. Here the CDR3 reads CASSPGDDTDTQYF. CDR3 nucleotides: TGCGCCAGCAGCCCGGGGGATGACACAGATACGCAGTATTTT.

This chain connects TRBV18 to TRBJ2-7, with no clear D. This CDR3 spans 13 amino acids. Trimming pared 5 bases from V and 3 bases from J, leaving 11 bases between. Germline values: CDR1 KGHSH, CDR2 LQKENI. CDR3 sequence reads: CASSTDGGYEQYF. CDR3 in DNA: TGTGCCAGCTCAACCGACGGCGGCTACGAGCAGTACTTC.

The chain combines TRBV5-4 with TRBJ2-1, with D possibly being TRBD2 (5 bases). The length of the CDR3 is 13 residues. Germline CDR1 is SGHNT and CDR2 is YYREEE (reference sequence). Trimming shortened V by 0 bases and J by 8 bases, and 9 bases separated the two germline ends. CDR3 loop: CASSLEERYEQFF. CDR3 coding DNA: TGTGCCAGCAGCTTGGAGGAGCGGTATGAGCAGTTCTTC.

J is TRBJ1-6 and V is TRBV5-1, with unresolved D. V was cut by 4 bases and J by 7 bases, with 15 bases left in between. CDR1 is SGHRS, CDR2 YFSETQ, per germline. This CDR3 comprises 15 residues. This CDR3 reads CASSLGVGPNSPLHF. CDR3 nucleotide sequence: TGCGCCAGCAGCCTCGGGGTCGGCCCCAATTCACCCCTCCACTTT. Filled out from reference TRBV5-1 and TRBJ1-6, the complete variable domain reads KAGVTQTPRYLIKTRGQQVTLSCSPISGHRSVSWYQQTPGQGLQFLFEYFSETQRNKGNFPGRFSGRQFSNSRSEMNVSTLELGDSALYLCASSLGVGPNSPLHFGNGTRLTVT.

The chain has TRBV7-6 and TRBJ2-7; TRBD1 matches at 9 bases. Germline V CDR1 and CDR2: SGHVS, FNYEAQ. The CDR3 totals 14 residues. V trimming: 5 bases; J trimming: 4 bases; junction bases outside the gene matches: 6. In nucleotides, the CDR3 is TGTGCCAGCAGCCCTCGACAGGGGGGATACGAGCAGTACTTC. This encodes CASSPRQGGYEQYF.

The gene calls are TRBV5-1 and TRBJ1-4; 8 bases agree with TRBD1. CDR1 is SGHRS and CDR2 is YFSETQ in the germline V gene. Trimming removed 2 bases from V and 7 bases from J; junction bases left unmatched: 4. CDR3 length: 14 residues. This CDR3 is CASSFKQGGEKLFF. CDR3 DNA sequence: TGCGCCAGCAGCTTCAAACAGGGGGGTGAAAAACTGTTTTTT.

V is TRBV5-1 and J is TRBJ2-3; 11 bases agree with TRBD2. Trimming removed 4 bases from V and 3 bases from J; junction bases left unmatched: 7. This CDR3 is 16 amino acids long. Germline loops: CDR1 SGHRS, CDR2 YFSETQ. CDR3 coding DNA: TGCGCCAGCAGCACGGGGACTAGCGGAGGGACAGATACGCAGTATTTT. Protein sequence: CASSTGTSGGTDTQYF.

The chain is built from TRBV6-5 and TRBJ2-7, with TRBD1 matching over 8 bases. V trimming: 10 bases; J trimming: 5 bases; junction bases outside the gene matches: 10. Germline CDR1 is MNHEY and CDR2 is SVGAGI. This CDR3 has 13 amino acids. Written as DNA, the CDR3 is TGTGCCACCTACAGGGGGGACGTGCACGAGCAGTACTTC. It is translated as CATYRGDVHEQYF.

This rearrangement joins TRBV5-1 to TRBJ1-1; no clear D. Germline CDR1 reads SGHRS; CDR2 reads YFSETQ. V lost 1 base to trimming and J lost 10 bases, with 14 bases between them. The CDR3 is 13 residues long. The CDR3 loop is CASSLYSLDVAFF. CDR3 coding DNA: TGCGCCAGCAGCTTGTACAGTCTTGATGTAGCTTTCTTT.

The gene calls are TRBV6-1 and TRBJ1-2; the D is unclear. This CDR3 comprises 13 residues. The V and J ends lost 3 bases and 6 bases respectively, with 11 bases between them. Germline CDR1 and CDR2: MNHNS and SASEGT. The CDR3 bases are TGTGCCAGCAGTGACGGAGGAGTCAATGGCTACACCTTC. Amino acids: CASSDGGVNGYTF.

As regards this clone: Other DNA variants within this sample encode the same CDR3. V usage is TRBV10-1 and J usage is TRBJ2-7; D is perhaps TRBD1 (6 bases). Germline V gene data show CDR1 as WNHNN and CDR2 as SYGVQD (reference sequence). The V and J ends lost 6 bases and 6 bases respectively, with 18 bases between them. The CDR3 sequence is 14 residues long. As DNA, the CDR3 is TGCGCCAGCAGCGAATTTCGGCAGGGGATCGAGCAGTACTTC. It encodes CASSEFRQGIEQYF.

The chain joins TRBV18 to TRBJ2-7; possibly TRBD2 for D (6 bases). Trimming took off 0 bases at V and 5 bases at J, with 11 bases between the two ends. Looked up from germline, CDR1 is KGHSH and CDR2 is LQKENI. The CDR3 is 14 residues long. The CDR3 region is CASSPPAGGDEQYF. CDR3 nucleotides: TGTGCCAGCTCACCACCGGCCGGGGGAGACGAGCAGTACTTC.

The rearrangement links TRBV5-1 to TRBJ2-3, with D possibly TRBD1 on 6 matching bases. The CDR3 covers 15 residues. In germline, CDR1 is SGHRS, CDR2 YFSETQ. Trimming removed 0 bases from V and 5 bases from J, with 13 bases in between. The CDR3 coding sequence is TGCGCCAGCAGCTTGGAGTCCAGGGGTGGAGATACGCAGTATTTT. Its protein product is CASSLESRGGDTQYF.

The chain joins TRBV10-3 to TRBJ2-1; 14 nucleotides agree with TRBD2. The CDR3 is made up of 19 amino acids. V lost 9 bases, J lost 10 bases, and 23 bases stayed unmatched. CDR1 and CDR2 (germline): ENHRY, SYGVKD. The CDR3 here is CAIPPPRGMGLAGAGEQFF. The CDR3 bases are TGTGCCATTCCTCCTCCGCGGGGAATGGGACTAGCGGGAGCGGGAGAGCAGTTCTTC.

The V and J genes are TRBV7-3 and TRBJ2-1, with TRBD2 matching 12 bases. The CDR3 is 14 amino acids. The V segment lost 2 bases and the J segment 7 bases; nucleotides outside the gene matches: 0. The germline V gene encodes CDR1 SGHTA and CDR2 FQGTGA. The CDR3 DNA sequence: TGTGCCAGCAGCTTAGGGACTAGCGGGAATGAGCAGTTCTTC. Amino acid sequence: CASSLGTSGNEQFF.

The gene calls are TRBV5-1 and TRBJ2-7, with TRBD2 as a possible D gene (5 bases). The germline gives CDR1 SGHRS, CDR2 YFSETQ. V gave up 0 bases and J gave up 1 base, with 20 bases separating them. The CDR3 covers 18 residues. The CDR3 nucleotides are TGCGCCAGCAGCTTGGTGGGGAGCAGTGGCGGATTTTCCTACGAGCAGTACTTC. As protein: CASSLVGSSGGFSYEQYF. Combining the CDR3 with reference TRBV5-1 and TRBJ2-7 gives the whole variable domain KAGVTQTPRYLIKTRGQQVTLSCSPISGHRSVSWYQQTPGQGLQFLFEYFSETQRNKGNFPGRFSGRQFSNSRSEMNVSTLELGDSALYLCASSLVGSSGGFSYEQYFGPGTRLTVT.

The chain recombines TRBV27 with TRBJ2-2, with D hard to call. Trimming removed 3 bases from V and 0 bases from J, with 8 bases in between. Per germline, CDR1 MNHEY and CDR2 SMNVEV (reference sequence). The CDR3 consists of 15 residues. The CDR3 is CASSFLYPNTGELFF. In DNA form, the CDR3 reads TGTGCCAGCAGTTTTTTGTATCCGAACACCGGGGAGCTGTTTTTT.

The chain joins TRBV27 to TRBJ1-2; 8 nucleotides line up with TRBD1. This CDR3 comprises 15 residues. Per germline, CDR1 MNHEY and CDR2 SMNVEV (reference sequence). J was trimmed by 0 bases and V by 7 bases; bases with no gene match: 7. CDR3 in amino acids: CASTLQGAANYGYTF. In nucleotides, the CDR3 is TGTGCCAGCACCCTTCAGGGGGCGGCTAACTATGGCTACACCTTC.

This chain joins TRBV5-1 and TRBJ2-2; 7 positions match TRBD2. This CDR3 contains 14 residues. CDR1 is SGHRS, CDR2 YFSETQ, per germline. Losses at the gene ends were 4 bases for V and 7 bases for J; bases not matched to a gene: 7. CDR3 sequence (DNA): TGCGCCAGCAGCCTAACTAGCGCAGTCGGGGAGCTGTTTTTT. This sequence encodes CASSLTSAVGELFF.

The chain links TRBV6-1 to TRBJ2-1, with TRBD1 matching over 11 bases. Unmatched junction bases numbered 6, after V lost 3 bases and J lost 8 bases. Germline lookup yields CDR1 MNHNS and CDR2 SASEGT. This CDR3 is 15 amino acids long. As DNA, the CDR3 is TGTGCCAGCAGTGAGGGGACAGGGGGTGGTTATGAGCAGTTCTTC. Protein product: CASSEGTGGGYEQFF.

This clone has just one count. This rearrangement joins TRBV9 to TRBJ1-2; 8 bases fit TRBD1. Germline V gives CDR1 SGDLS, CDR2 YYNGEE. V was clipped by 6 bases and J by 8 bases; unmatched bases: 9. There are 13 residues in the CDR3. The CDR3 bases are TGTGCCAGCACCCGTACAGGGGGAGGGGGCTACACCTTC. Protein: CASTRTGGGGYTF.

V gene TRBV5-1 combines with J gene TRBJ2-3, with TRBD2 matching 12 bases. Trimming cost V 0 bases and J 5 bases; bases outside gene matches: 7. The CDR3 consists of 17 residues. Germline-derived CDR1 and CDR2 are SGHRS and YFSETQ. CDR3: CASSLAPASGREDTQYF. The CDR3 bases are TGCGCCAGCAGCTTGGCCCCGGCTAGCGGGAGGGAAGATACGCAGTATTTT.

V is TRBV21-1 and J is TRBJ2-7; the listed D gene, TRBD2, was not tested against the DNA. TRBV21-1 is given as a pseudogene. The CDR3 extends over 20 amino acids. The chain's CDR3 is CASIAIRPDYNQVRSYEQYF. The CDR3 region has the DNA TGTGCCAGCATCGCTATACGACCAGACTACAACCAGGTCCGCTCCTACGAGCAGTACTTC.

The rearrangement links TRBV27 to TRBJ2-5, with 10 bases aligning to TRBD2. The J call is doubtful: the DNA matches TRBJ2-7 better. The CDR3 has 13 residues. Germline CDR1 reads MNHEY; CDR2 reads SMNVEV (reference sequence). Here the CDR3 reads CASSPSGSYEQYF. The CDR3 DNA reads TGTGCCAGCAGCCCTAGCGGGAGTTACGAGCAGTACTTC.

The rearrangement links TRBV10-1 to TRBJ2-7; 8 bases fit TRBD2. The ends lost 8 bases at V and 7 bases at J; junction bases unmatched: 13. CDR3 size: 14 residues. Germline V gene lookup returns CDR1 WNHNN and CDR2 SYGVQD (reference sequence). The CDR3 bases are TGCGCCAGCGCTGCGGGGGGCCCTTCCTGGGAGCAGTACTTC. Residues: CASAAGGPSWEQYF.

V is TRBV5-6 and J is TRBJ2-7, with 11 positions matching TRBD2. The germline V gene has CDR1 SGHDT and CDR2 YYEEEE. The CDR3 totals 14 residues. V lost 4 bases and J lost 3; bases outside the gene matches: 3. CDR3 sequence: CASSGGLAVYEQYF. CDR3 coding DNA: TGTGCCAGCAGCGGGGGACTAGCGGTCTACGAGCAGTACTTC.

CDR3 loop: CSVDTGEDHPNGYTF. CDR3 DNA sequence: TGCAGCGTTGATACAGGGGAAGACCATCCCAATGGCTACACCTTC. This sequence joins TRBV29-1 and TRBJ1-2; 7 bases fit TRBD1. The CDR3 consists of 15 residues. Germline CDR1 reads SQVTM; CDR2 reads ANQGSEA. The V gene end was trimmed by 3 bases and the J gene end by 6 bases; junction bases not matched to a gene: 13.

About this clone: The sample carries other DNA sequences with the same CDR3. The genes are TRBV2 and TRBJ1-1, with TRBD1 matching 8 bases. This CDR3 has 13 residues. Trimming took 6 bases from V and 3 from J; bases not matched to a gene: 3. Germline-derived CDR1 and CDR2 are SNHLY and FYNNEI. CDR3 region: CASRKDRDTEAFF. CDR3 in DNA: TGTGCCAGCAGGAAGGACAGGGACACTGAAGCTTTCTTT.

The chain uses TRBV6-1 and TRBJ2-3, with D maybe TRBD2 (6 bases). The germline V gene encodes CDR1 MNHNS and CDR2 SASEGT. Trimming removed 0 bases from V and 2 bases from J, with 18 bases in between. The CDR3 has 18 amino acids. The CDR3 DNA is TGTGCCAGCAGTGAAGCCGGCGGGGCGCTAGGTATCACAGATACGCAGTATTTT. Residues: CASSEAGGALGITDTQYF.

This rearrangement joins TRBV6-1 to TRBJ2-7; 9 bases line up with TRBD2. Germline trimming cut 4 bases from V and 3 bases from J; bases unmatched to any gene: 4. This CDR3 is 14 amino acids long. In germline, CDR1 is MNHNS, CDR2 SASEGT. Here the CDR3 DNA reads TGTGCCAGCAGTGTAGCGGGGGCTAACTACGAGCAGTACTTC. Translated: CASSVAGANYEQYF.

The gene calls are TRBV30 and TRBJ2-3; unclear D gene. From germline, CDR1 is GTSNPN and CDR2 SVGIG (reference sequence). Deletions cut 3 bases from V and 2 bases from J, with 9 bases between. The CDR3 covers 13 residues. Here the CDR3 DNA reads TGTGCCTGGAGCCCCGGGTCCACAGATACGCAGTATTTT. Protein product: CAWSPGSTDTQYF.